This TCR beta chain was found in a study of blood T cell repertoires in COVID-19. TCRdb's copy holds only in-frame clones and misses some; the assay was immunoSEQ multiplex PCR. The sample carries about 200,000 clones, about 82% recorded once. CDR3 size: 15 residues. Germline V CDR1 and CDR2: ENHRY, SYGVKD. V lost 4 bases, J lost 6 bases, and 7 bases stayed unmatched. Source material: peripheral blood. The receptor was isolated from a man aged 55 to 70 with COVID-19, enrolled during active disease. The rearrangement links TRBV10-3 to TRBJ2-1; the match to TRBD2 covers 9 bases. The CDR3 bases are TGTGCCATCAGTGCGGGTAGCGGGGGTATCAATGAGCAGTTCTTC. It encodes CAISAGSGGINEQFF.